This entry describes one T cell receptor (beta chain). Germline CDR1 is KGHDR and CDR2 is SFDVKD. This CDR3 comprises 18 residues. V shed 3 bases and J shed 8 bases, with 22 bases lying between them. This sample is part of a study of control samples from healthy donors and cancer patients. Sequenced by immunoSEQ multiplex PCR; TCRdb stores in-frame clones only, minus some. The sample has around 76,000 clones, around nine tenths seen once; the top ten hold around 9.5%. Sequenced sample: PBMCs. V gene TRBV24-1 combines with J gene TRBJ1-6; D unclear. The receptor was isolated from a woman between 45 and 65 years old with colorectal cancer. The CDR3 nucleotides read TGTGCCACCAGTGATGCTATTTCGGTCGGGGATCTATATTCACCCCTCCACTTT. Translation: CATSDAISVGDLYSPLHF.